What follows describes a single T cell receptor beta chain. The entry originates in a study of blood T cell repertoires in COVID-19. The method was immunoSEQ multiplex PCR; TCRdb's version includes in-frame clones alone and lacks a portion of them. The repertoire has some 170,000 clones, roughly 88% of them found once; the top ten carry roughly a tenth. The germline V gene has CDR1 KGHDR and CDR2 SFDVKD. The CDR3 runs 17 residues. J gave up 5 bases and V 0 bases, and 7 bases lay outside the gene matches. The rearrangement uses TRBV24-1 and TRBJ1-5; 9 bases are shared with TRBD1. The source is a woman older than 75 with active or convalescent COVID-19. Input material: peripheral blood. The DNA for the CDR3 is TGTGCCACCAGTGATTTGTGGGACAGGGTTGGGGATCAGCCCCAGCATTTT. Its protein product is CATSDLWDRVGDQPQHF.